Listed below are T cell receptor beta chains from one sample, sequenced in a study of T cell responses to AZD1222 COVID-19 vaccine. The data were produced by immunoSEQ multiplex PCR, yet TCRdb's version contains in-frame clones alone and is incomplete. The sample has about 140,000 clones, more than 80% seen once. The sample consisted of peripheral blood, taken 28 days after the second dose of the MenACWY control vaccine. Receptors were obtained from an adult who received the MenACWY meningococcal vaccine as a control. Each CDR3 is given without its conserved first and last residue. Each record gives: CDR3 protein, V gene, D gene, J gene. A D gene is named only where the DNA matches it firmly.

CDR3aa: ASSESTVGFETQY
v_gene: TRBV2
d_gene: -
j_gene: TRBJ2-5

CDR3aa: ATSAGQFEKTQY
v_gene: TRBV15
d_gene: -
j_gene: TRBJ2-5

CDR3aa: ASSFVTGPGALH
v_gene: TRBV27
d_gene: -
j_gene: TRBJ1-6

CDR3aa: ASRAGVPDTQY
v_gene: TRBV28
d_gene: TRBD2
j_gene: TRBJ2-3

CDR3aa: ARSLRLWEGHTGELF
v_gene: TRBV7-5
d_gene: -
j_gene: TRBJ2-2

CDR3aa: ASSKLTGGRFTEAF
v_gene: TRBV19
d_gene: TRBD1
j_gene: TRBJ1-1

CDR3aa: ASSGSWRAIHEQF
v_gene: TRBV7-2
d_gene: -
j_gene: TRBJ2-1

CDR3aa: ASSPRTSGGGSYNEQF
v_gene: TRBV19
d_gene: TRBD2
j_gene: TRBJ2-1

CDR3aa: ASSMGSDGQPQH
v_gene: TRBV19
d_gene: -
j_gene: TRBJ1-5

CDR3aa: ASSATWAVSGNTIY
v_gene: TRBV6-1
d_gene: -
j_gene: TRBJ1-3

CDR3aa: ASSGAGGGSFYEQY
v_gene: TRBV28
d_gene: -
j_gene: TRBJ2-7

CDR3aa: ASGGSGRHEQY
v_gene: TRBV28
d_gene: -
j_gene: TRBJ2-7

CDR3aa: ASSLKDTQY
v_gene: TRBV12-3/TRBV12-4
d_gene: -
j_gene: TRBJ2-3

CDR3aa: ATSKAGTGVYEQY
v_gene: TRBV15
d_gene: TRBD1
j_gene: TRBJ2-7

CDR3aa: ATSRVSETQY
v_gene: TRBV15
d_gene: -
j_gene: TRBJ2-5

CDR3aa: ASSLAAANTEAF
v_gene: TRBV7-6
d_gene: -
j_gene: TRBJ1-1

CDR3aa: ASSLKPDIPGLAGGPYEQY
v_gene: TRBV7-3
d_gene: TRBD2
j_gene: TRBJ2-7

CDR3aa: ASSQVQSNTEAF
v_gene: TRBV7-9
d_gene: -
j_gene: TRBJ1-1

CDR3aa: ATSRSDSPLH
v_gene: TRBV15
d_gene: -
j_gene: TRBJ1-6

CDR3aa: ASSYSDGSGANVLT
v_gene: TRBV6-5
d_gene: -
j_gene: TRBJ2-6

CDR3aa: ASTPGRDRGLYGSNQPQH
v_gene: TRBV21-1
d_gene: -
j_gene: TRBJ1-5

CDR3aa: ASSVGSREETQY
v_gene: TRBV9
d_gene: -
j_gene: TRBJ2-5

CDR3aa: ASSRGLAEGYEQY
v_gene: TRBV3-1/TRBV3-2
d_gene: TRBD2
j_gene: TRBJ2-7

CDR3aa: ASSTTSTGSPLH
v_gene: TRBV7-2
d_gene: -
j_gene: TRBJ1-6

CDR3aa: ASSPTGTSGETQY
v_gene: TRBV5-4
d_gene: -
j_gene: TRBJ2-5

CDR3aa: ASSAPSKI
v_gene: TRBV2
d_gene: -
j_gene: TRBJ2-1

CDR3aa: ASRDLGGDTGELF
v_gene: TRBV7-9
d_gene: TRBD2
j_gene: TRBJ2-2

CDR3aa: ASSSPGTGTGNTIY
v_gene: TRBV6-6
d_gene: TRBD1
j_gene: TRBJ1-3

CDR3aa: ASSYGTGFRGYA
v_gene: TRBV6-6
d_gene: TRBD1
j_gene: TRBJ1-2

CDR3aa: ASSQGERPESEKLF
v_gene: TRBV4-3
d_gene: -
j_gene: TRBJ1-4

CDR3aa: ASSLVQGEKLF
v_gene: TRBV11-2
d_gene: -
j_gene: TRBJ1-4

CDR3aa: ASSLAAFQETQY
v_gene: TRBV7-2
d_gene: -
j_gene: TRBJ2-5

CDR3aa: ASSTGDYEQY
v_gene: TRBV6-5
d_gene: -
j_gene: TRBJ2-7

CDR3aa: ASQESRQGAYGYT
v_gene: TRBV6-5
d_gene: TRBD1
j_gene: TRBJ1-2

CDR3aa: ASSSTPTGNTGELF
v_gene: TRBV7-3
d_gene: -
j_gene: TRBJ2-2

CDR3aa: ASSQEGGETGELF
v_gene: TRBV4-1
d_gene: -
j_gene: TRBJ2-2

CDR3aa: ASSQGNTEAF
v_gene: TRBV3-1/TRBV3-2
d_gene: -
j_gene: TRBJ1-1

CDR3aa: ASSPGTLNTEAF
v_gene: TRBV5-1
d_gene: -
j_gene: TRBJ1-1

CDR3aa: ASSLGAGGFYEQY
v_gene: TRBV5-5
d_gene: TRBD2
j_gene: TRBJ2-7

CDR3aa: ASSIDPLGEENTGELF
v_gene: TRBV19
d_gene: -
j_gene: TRBJ2-2

CDR3aa: ASSYSNTRTNEQF
v_gene: TRBV6-5
d_gene: -
j_gene: TRBJ2-1

CDR3aa: ASSPSRGPYEQY
v_gene: TRBV27
d_gene: TRBD1
j_gene: TRBJ2-7

CDR3aa: ASSLSASTDQPQH
v_gene: TRBV5-6
d_gene: -
j_gene: TRBJ1-5

CDR3aa: ASSLGGTGFSEAF
v_gene: TRBV5-1
d_gene: TRBD1
j_gene: TRBJ1-1

CDR3aa: ASSAEPGQGQETQY
v_gene: TRBV9
d_gene: TRBD1
j_gene: TRBJ2-5

CDR3aa: ASSFVGTGELF
v_gene: TRBV5-1
d_gene: -
j_gene: TRBJ2-2

CDR3aa: ASSYAGELF
v_gene: TRBV6-2/TRBV6-3
d_gene: -
j_gene: TRBJ2-2

CDR3aa: ASSHEGTGLTGELF
v_gene: TRBV27
d_gene: TRBD1
j_gene: TRBJ2-2

CDR3aa: ASSLQTASSYEQY
v_gene: TRBV7-8
d_gene: -
j_gene: TRBJ2-7

CDR3aa: ASSPGGGGSSRSPLH
v_gene: TRBV7-2
d_gene: -
j_gene: TRBJ1-6

CDR3aa: ASSLQGEAEQY
v_gene: TRBV19
d_gene: -
j_gene: TRBJ2-7

CDR3aa: SASIPPNTEAF
v_gene: TRBV20-1
d_gene: -
j_gene: TRBJ1-1

CDR3aa: ASSSSPGDQPQH
v_gene: TRBV19
d_gene: -
j_gene: TRBJ1-5

CDR3aa: ASSLRGEYGYT
v_gene: TRBV27
d_gene: -
j_gene: TRBJ1-2

CDR3aa: ASSFWTSGSYEQY
v_gene: TRBV28
d_gene: TRBD2
j_gene: TRBJ2-7

CDR3aa: ASSYTGSNTEAF
v_gene: TRBV6-5
d_gene: -
j_gene: TRBJ1-1

CDR3aa: ASSQHGADTQY
v_gene: TRBV11-3
d_gene: -
j_gene: TRBJ2-3

CDR3aa: ASTPIDRVPYEQY
v_gene: TRBV7-8
d_gene: TRBD1
j_gene: TRBJ2-7

CDR3aa: AWSASGGTDTQY
v_gene: TRBV30
d_gene: TRBD2
j_gene: TRBJ2-3

CDR3aa: ASSSLGGSSGNTIY
v_gene: TRBV28
d_gene: -
j_gene: TRBJ1-3